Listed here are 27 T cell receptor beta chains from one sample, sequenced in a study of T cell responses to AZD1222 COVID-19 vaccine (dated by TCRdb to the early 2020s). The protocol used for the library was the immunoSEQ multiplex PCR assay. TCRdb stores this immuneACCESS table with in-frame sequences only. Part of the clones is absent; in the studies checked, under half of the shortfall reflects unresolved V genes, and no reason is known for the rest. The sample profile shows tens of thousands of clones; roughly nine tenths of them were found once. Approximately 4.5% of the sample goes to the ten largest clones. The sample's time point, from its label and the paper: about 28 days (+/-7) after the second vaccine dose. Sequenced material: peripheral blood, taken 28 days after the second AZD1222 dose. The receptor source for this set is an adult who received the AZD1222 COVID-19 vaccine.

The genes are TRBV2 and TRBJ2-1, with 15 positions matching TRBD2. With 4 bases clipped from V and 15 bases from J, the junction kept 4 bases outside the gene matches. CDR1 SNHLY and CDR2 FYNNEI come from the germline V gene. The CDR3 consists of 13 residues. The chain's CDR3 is CASSGGTSGRRFF. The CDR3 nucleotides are TGTGCCAGCAGTGGGGGGACTAGCGGGAGGCGGTTCTTC.

The CDR3 DNA sequence: TGTGCCTGCCGGGACGGAATTGACTATGGCTACACCTTC. Translated, it gives CACRDGIDYGYTF. V is TRBV6-5 and J is TRBJ1-2, with D tentatively TRBD1 (5 bases). From germline, CDR1 is MNHEY and CDR2 SVGAGI. The CDR3 runs 13 residues. Trimming took off 11 bases at V and 3 bases at J, with 16 bases between the two ends.

Here the CDR3 DNA reads TGTGCCATCAGCGATGGGGGGGAAGAGACCCAGTACTTC. It yields the protein CAISDGGEETQYF. The V gene is TRBV10-3, the J gene TRBJ2-5; 7 nucleotides match TRBD2. Germline loops: CDR1 ENHRY, CDR2 SYGVKD. The V segment lost 6 bases and the J segment 3 bases; nucleotides outside the gene matches: 4. The CDR3 has 13 residues.

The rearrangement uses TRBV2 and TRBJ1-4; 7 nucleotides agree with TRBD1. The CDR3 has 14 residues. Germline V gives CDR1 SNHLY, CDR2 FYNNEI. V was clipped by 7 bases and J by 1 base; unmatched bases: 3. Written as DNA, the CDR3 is TGTGCCAGCATTCGGGACAGAACTAATGAAAAACTGTTTTTT. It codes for CASIRDRTNEKLFF.

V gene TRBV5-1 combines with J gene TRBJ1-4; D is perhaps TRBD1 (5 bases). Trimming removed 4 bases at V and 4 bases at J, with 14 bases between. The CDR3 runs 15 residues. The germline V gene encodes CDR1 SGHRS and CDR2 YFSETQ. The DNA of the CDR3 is TGCGCCAGCAGCCACGGGACGGCCTTTAATGAAAAACTGTTTTTT. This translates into CASSHGTAFNEKLFF. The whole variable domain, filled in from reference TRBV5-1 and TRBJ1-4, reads KAGVTQTPRYLIKTRGQQVTLSCSPISGHRSVSWYQQTPGQGLQFLFEYFSETQRNKGNFPGRFSGRQFSNSRSEMNVSTLELGDSALYLCASSHGTAFNEKLFFGSGTQLSVL.

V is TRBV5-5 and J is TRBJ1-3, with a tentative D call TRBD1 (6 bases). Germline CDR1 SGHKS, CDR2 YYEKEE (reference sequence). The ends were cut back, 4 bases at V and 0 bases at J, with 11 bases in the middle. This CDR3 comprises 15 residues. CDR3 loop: CASSPDRFSGNTIYF. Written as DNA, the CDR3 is TGTGCCAGCAGCCCCGACAGGTTCTCTGGAAACACCATATATTTT.

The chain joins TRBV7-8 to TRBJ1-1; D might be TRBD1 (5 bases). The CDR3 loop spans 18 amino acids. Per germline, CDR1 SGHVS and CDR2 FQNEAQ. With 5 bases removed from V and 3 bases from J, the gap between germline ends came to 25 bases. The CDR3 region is CASSTSNRREASYTEAFF. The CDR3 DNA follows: TGTGCCAGCAGCACCTCAAACAGGAGAGAGGCTTCTTACACTGAAGCTTTCTTT. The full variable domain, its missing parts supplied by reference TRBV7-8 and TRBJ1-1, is GAGVSQSPRYKVAKRGQDVALRCDPISGHVSLFWYQQALGQGPEFLTYFQNEAQLDKSGLPSDRFFAERPEGSVSTLKIQRTQQEDSAVYLCASSTSNRREASYTEAFFGQGTRLTVV.

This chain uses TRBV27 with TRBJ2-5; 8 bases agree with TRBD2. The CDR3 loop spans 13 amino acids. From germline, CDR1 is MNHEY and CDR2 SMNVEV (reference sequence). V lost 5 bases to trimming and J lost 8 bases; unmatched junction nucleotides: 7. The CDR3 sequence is CASSPPGGITQYF. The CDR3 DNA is TGTGCCAGCAGTCCCCCGGGAGGGATAACCCAGTACTTC.

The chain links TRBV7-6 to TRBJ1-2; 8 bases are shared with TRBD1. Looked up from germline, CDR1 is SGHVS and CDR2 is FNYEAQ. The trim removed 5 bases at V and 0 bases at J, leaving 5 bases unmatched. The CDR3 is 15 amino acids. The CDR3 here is CASSRLTGANYGYTF. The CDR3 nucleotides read TGTGCCAGCAGCCGGTTGACAGGGGCTAACTATGGCTACACCTTC.

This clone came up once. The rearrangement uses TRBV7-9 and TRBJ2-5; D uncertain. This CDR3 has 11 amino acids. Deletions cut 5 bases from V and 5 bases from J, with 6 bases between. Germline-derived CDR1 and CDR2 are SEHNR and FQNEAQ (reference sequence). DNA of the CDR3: TGTGCCAGCAGCCACCGGGAGACCCAGTACTTC. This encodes CASSHRETQYF.

The chain's CDR3 is CASSISHDSISYEQYF. CDR3 in DNA: TGTGCCAGTAGTATCTCACATGATTCTATCTCCTACGAGCAGTACTTC. The chain links TRBV19 to TRBJ2-7; D call uncertain. The CDR3 is 16 amino acids. V lost 3 bases and J lost 0, with 15 bases in between. Germline V lookup: CDR1 LNHDA, CDR2 SQIVND (reference sequence).

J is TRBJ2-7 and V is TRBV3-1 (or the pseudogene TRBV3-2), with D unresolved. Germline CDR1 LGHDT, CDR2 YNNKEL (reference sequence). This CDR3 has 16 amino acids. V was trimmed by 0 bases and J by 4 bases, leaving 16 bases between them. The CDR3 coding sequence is TGTGCCAGCAGCCAAGATCCAGAGACATGGAAGTACGAGCAGTACTTC. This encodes CASSQDPETWKYEQYF.

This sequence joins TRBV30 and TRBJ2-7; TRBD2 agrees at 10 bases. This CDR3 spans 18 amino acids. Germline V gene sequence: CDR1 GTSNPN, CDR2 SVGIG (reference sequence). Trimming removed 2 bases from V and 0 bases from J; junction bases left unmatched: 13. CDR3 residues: CAWSLGLAGEFFSYEQYF. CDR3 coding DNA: TGTGCCTGGAGTTTAGGGCTAGCGGGAGAGTTTTTCTCCTACGAGCAGTACTTC.

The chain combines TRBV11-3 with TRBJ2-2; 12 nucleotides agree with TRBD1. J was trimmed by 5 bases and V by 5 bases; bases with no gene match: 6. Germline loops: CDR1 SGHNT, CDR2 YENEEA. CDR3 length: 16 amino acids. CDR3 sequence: CASSPPGQGATGELFF. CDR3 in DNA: TGTGCCAGCAGCCCGCCGGGACAGGGGGCAACCGGGGAGCTGTTTTTT.

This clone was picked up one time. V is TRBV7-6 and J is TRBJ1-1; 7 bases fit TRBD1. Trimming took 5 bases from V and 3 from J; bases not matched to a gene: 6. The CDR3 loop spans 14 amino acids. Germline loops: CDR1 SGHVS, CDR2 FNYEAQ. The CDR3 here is CASSRDREDTEAFF. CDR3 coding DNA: TGTGCCAGCAGCCGTGACAGGGAGGACACTGAAGCTTTCTTT.

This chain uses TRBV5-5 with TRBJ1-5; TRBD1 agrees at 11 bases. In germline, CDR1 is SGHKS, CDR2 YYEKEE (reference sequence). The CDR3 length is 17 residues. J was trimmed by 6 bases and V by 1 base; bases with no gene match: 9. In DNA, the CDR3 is TGTGCCAGCAGCTTGCGCCCGGGACAGGGGGGAGGTCAGCCCCAGCATTTT. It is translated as CASSLRPGQGGGQPQHF.

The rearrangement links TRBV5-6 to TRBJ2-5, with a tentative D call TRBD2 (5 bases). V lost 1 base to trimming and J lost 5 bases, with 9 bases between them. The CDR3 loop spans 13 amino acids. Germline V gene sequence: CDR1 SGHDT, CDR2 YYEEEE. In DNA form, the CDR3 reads TGTGCCAGCAGCTTGATATCGGGGGAGACCCAGTACTTC. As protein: CASSLISGETQYF.

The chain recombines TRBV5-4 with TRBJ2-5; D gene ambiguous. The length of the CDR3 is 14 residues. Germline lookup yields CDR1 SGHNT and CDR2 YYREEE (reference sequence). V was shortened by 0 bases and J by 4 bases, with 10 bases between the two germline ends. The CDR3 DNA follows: TGTGCCAGCAGCTTGGCAGGAGCCAGAGAGACCCAGTACTTC. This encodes CASSLAGARETQYF.

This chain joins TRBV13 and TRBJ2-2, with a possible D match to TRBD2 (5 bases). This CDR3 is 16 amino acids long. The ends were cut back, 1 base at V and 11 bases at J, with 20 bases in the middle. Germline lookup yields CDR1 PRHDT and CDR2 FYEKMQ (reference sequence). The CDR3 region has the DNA TGTGCCAGCAGCTTAGTGGTTAGCGCTTCACCCCCCGAGCTGTTTTTT. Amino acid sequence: CASSLVVSASPPELFF.

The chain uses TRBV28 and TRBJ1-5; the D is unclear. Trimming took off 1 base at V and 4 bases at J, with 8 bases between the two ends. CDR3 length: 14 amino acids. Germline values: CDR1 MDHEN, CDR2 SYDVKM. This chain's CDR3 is CASSLSGGNQPQHF. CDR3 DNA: TGTGCCAGCAGTTTATCCGGAGGGAATCAGCCCCAGCATTTT. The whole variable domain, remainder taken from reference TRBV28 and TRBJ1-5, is DVKVTQSSRYLVKRTGEKVFLECVQDMDHENMFWYRQDPGLGLRLIYFSYDVKMKEKGDIPEGYSVSREKKERFSLILESASTNQTSMYLCASSLSGGNQPQHFGDGTRLSIL.

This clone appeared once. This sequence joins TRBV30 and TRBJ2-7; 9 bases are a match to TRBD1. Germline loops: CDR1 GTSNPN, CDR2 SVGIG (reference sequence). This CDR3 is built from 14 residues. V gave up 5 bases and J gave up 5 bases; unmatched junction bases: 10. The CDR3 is CAWGRDRVSHEQYF. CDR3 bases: TGTGCCTGGGGGAGGGACAGGGTTTCCCACGAGCAGTACTTC.

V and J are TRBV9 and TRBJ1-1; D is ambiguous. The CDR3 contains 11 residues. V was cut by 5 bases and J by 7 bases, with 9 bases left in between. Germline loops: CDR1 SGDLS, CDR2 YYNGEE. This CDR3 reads CASSLQYEAFF. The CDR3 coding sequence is TGTGCCAGCAGTCTCCAATATGAAGCTTTCTTT.

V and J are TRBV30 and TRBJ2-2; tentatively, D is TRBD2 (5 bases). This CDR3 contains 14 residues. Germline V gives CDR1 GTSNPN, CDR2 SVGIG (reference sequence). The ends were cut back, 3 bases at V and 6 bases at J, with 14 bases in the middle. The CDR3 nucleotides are TGTGCCTGGAGCCACGGACTCGAGCCCGGGGAGCTGTTTTTT. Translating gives CAWSHGLEPGELFF.

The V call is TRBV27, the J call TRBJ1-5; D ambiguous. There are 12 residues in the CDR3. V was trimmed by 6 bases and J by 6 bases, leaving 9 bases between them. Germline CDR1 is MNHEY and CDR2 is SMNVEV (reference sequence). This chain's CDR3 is CASSRGGQPQHF. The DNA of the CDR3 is TGTGCCAGCAGCCGTGGTGGTCAGCCCCAGCATTTT.

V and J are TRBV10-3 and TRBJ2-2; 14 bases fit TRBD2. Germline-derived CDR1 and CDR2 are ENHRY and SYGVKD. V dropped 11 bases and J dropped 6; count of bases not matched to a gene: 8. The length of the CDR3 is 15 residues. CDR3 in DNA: TGTGCCTCGCGAGGACTAGCGGGAGGTCCCGGGGAGCTGTTTTTT. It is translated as CASRGLAGGPGELFF.

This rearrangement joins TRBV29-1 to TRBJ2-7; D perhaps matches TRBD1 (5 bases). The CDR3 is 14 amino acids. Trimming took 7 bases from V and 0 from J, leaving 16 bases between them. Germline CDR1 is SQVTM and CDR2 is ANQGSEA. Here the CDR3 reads CSAASWGDSYEQYF. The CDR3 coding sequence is TGCAGCGCTGCGAGTTGGGGCGACTCCTACGAGCAGTACTTC.

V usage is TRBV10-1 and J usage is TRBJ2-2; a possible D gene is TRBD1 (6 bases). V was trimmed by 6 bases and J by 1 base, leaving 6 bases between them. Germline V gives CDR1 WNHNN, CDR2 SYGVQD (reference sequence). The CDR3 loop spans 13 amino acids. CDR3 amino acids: CASRQGNTGELFF. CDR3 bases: TGCGCCAGCAGACAGGGGAACACCGGGGAGCTGTTTTTT.